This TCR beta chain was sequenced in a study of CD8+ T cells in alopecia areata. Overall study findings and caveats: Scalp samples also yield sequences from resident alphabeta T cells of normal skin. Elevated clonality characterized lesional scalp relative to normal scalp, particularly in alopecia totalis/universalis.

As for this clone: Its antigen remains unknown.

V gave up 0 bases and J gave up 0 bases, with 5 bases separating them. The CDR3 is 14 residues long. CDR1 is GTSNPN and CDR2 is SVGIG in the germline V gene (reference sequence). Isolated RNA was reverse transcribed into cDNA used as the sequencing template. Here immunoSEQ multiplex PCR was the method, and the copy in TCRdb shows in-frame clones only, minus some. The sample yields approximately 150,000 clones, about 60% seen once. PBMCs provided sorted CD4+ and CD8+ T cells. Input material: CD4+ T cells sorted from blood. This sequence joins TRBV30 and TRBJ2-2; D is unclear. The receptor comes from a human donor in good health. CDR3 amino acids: CAWSVRPNTGELFF. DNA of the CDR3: TGTGCCTGGAGTGTACGTCCGAACACCGGGGAGCTGTTTTTT.